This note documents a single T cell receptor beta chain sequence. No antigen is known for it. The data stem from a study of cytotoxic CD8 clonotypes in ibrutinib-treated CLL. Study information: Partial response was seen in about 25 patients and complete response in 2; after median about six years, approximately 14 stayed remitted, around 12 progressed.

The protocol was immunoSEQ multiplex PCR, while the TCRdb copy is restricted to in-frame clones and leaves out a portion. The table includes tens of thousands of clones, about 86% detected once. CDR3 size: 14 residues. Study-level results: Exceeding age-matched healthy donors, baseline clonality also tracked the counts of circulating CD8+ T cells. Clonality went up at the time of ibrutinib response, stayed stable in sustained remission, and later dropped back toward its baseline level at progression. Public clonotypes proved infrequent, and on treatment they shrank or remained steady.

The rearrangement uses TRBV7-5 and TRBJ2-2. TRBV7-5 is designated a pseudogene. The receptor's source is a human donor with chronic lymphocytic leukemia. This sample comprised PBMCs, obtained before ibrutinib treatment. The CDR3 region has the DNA TGTGCCAGCAGCTTAAATCCGAACACCGGGGAGCTGTTTTTT. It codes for CASSLNPNTGELFF.